This passage covers 16 T cell receptor beta chains from one sample sequenced in a study of chemoradiotherapy in HPV16-positive cancers. This table comes from immunoSEQ multiplex PCR, and its TCRdb copy is limited to in-frame clones, with some not included. The sample lists some 2,500 clones, approximately 77% occurring once. This specimen was taken from a patient who underwent chemoradiotherapy. These receptors were obtained from a human donor with HPV-associated anogenital cancer.

The chain recombines TRBV6-1 with TRBJ2-2; 8 bases are a match to TRBD1. CDR1 is MNHNS, CDR2 SASEGT, per germline. This CDR3 has 14 amino acids. After removal of 11 bases from V and 8 bases from J, the junction contained 13 bases not matched to a gene. CDR3 region: CAGATGEAPGELFF. The DNA of the CDR3 is TGTGCCGGGGCGACAGGGGAAGCCCCGGGGGAGCTGTTTTTT.

This chain connects TRBV4-3 to TRBJ1-1; D not resolved. The CDR3 contains 15 residues. V was trimmed by 1 base and J by 7 bases, leaving 16 bases between them. Germline lookup yields CDR1 LGHNA and CDR2 YSLEER. In DNA form, the CDR3 reads TGCGCCAGCAGCCAAGGTATCAGGCCCCGGGGTGAAGCTTTCTTT. Amino acids: CASSQGIRPRGEAFF.

V usage is TRBV29-1 and J usage is TRBJ1-2; D is unresolved. The germline gives CDR1 SQVTM, CDR2 ANQGSEA. The CDR3 has 13 amino acids. Trimming removed 7 bases from V and 9 bases from J, with 21 bases in between. CDR3 coding DNA: TGCAGCGCCGGGAGTCTCGCTGGTCCACGCTACACCTTC. Translated, it gives CSAGSLAGPRYTF.

The V and J genes are TRBV6-1 and TRBJ2-3, with TRBD2 identical over 7 bases. Germline loops: CDR1 MNHNS, CDR2 SASEGT. The CDR3 length is 14 residues. V lost 8 bases to trimming and J lost 0 bases; unmatched junction nucleotides: 5. CDR3 sequence (DNA): TGTGCCAGCGAGGGAGGGACGAGCACAGATACGCAGTATTTT. Translation: CASEGGTSTDTQYF.

This clone was seen more than once but under ten times. CDR3 loop: CATSRSRTGDGYTF. The CDR3 nucleotides are TGTGCCACCAGCAGGAGCCGGACAGGGGATGGCTACACCTTC. The chain is built from TRBV15 and TRBJ1-2; 9 positions agree with TRBD1. The CDR3 has 14 residues. V was pared by 3 bases and J by 6 bases, with 5 bases of the junction left unmatched. The germline V gene has CDR1 LNHNV and CDR2 YYDKDF (reference sequence). Full variable domain (outside the CDR3, taken from reference TRBV15 and TRBJ1-2): DAMVIQNPRYQVTQFGKPVTLSCSQTLNHNVMYWYQQKSSQAPKLLFHYYDKDFNNEADTPDNFQSRRPNTSFCFLDIRSPGLGDTAMYLCATSRSRTGDGYTFGSGTRLTVV.

CDR3 in amino acids: CASSPKGDRVGGYTF. As DNA, the CDR3 is TGTGCCAGCAGCCCAAAGGGGGACAGGGTTGGCGGCTACACCTTC. The V and J genes are TRBV6-6 and TRBJ1-2, with 9 bases aligning to TRBD1. The CDR3 contains 15 residues. Looked up from germline, CDR1 is MNHNY and CDR2 is SVGAGI (reference sequence). The junction had 13 bases not matched to a gene; V was cut back by 6 bases and J by 8 bases.

This clone was detected a few times. The chain couples TRBV7-9 to TRBJ2-7; D unresolved. The CDR3 length is 12 residues. The germline gives CDR1 SEHNR, CDR2 FQNEAQ (reference sequence). With 0 bases removed from V and 3 bases from J, the gap between germline ends came to 3 bases. CDR3 sequence (DNA): TGTGCCAGCAGCTTAGCCGACTACGAGCAGTACTTC. It specifies CASSLADYEQYF. The whole variable domain, remainder taken from reference TRBV7-9 and TRBJ2-7, is DTGVSQNPRHKITKRGQNVTFRCDPISEHNRLYWYRQTLGQGPEFLTYFQNEAQLEKSRLLSDRFSAERPKGSFSTLEIQRTEQGDSAMYLCASSLADYEQYFGPGTRLTVT.

As DNA, the CDR3 is TGTGCCAGCAGCCAAGGTCTGTTAACTTCACCCCTCCACTTT. The encoded protein is CASSQGLLTSPLHF. This chain links TRBV14 with TRBJ1-6; D unclear. The CDR3 is 14 amino acids. Germline V gene lookup returns CDR1 SGHDN and CDR2 FVKESK. V was pared by 1 base and J by 9 bases, with 10 bases between.

By frequency in the sample, this clone is large. The rearrangement joins TRBV2 to TRBJ1-1; D is undetermined. The CDR3 has 12 amino acids. Germline V CDR1 and CDR2: SNHLY, FYNNEI. The germline V and J ends were trimmed by 8 bases and 4 bases, with 11 bases remaining between them. CDR3 loop: CASDVGGTEAFF. The CDR3 DNA reads as TGTGCCAGCGACGTGGGTGGCACTGAAGCTTTCTTT.

This rearrangement joins TRBV2 to TRBJ1-1; D gene uncertain. Germline CDR1 reads SNHLY; CDR2 reads FYNNEI. Trimming removed 1 base at V and 1 base at J, with 4 bases between. This CDR3 is 13 amino acids long. DNA of the CDR3: TGTGCCAGCAGTGAAGGGGGGAACACTGAAGCTTTCTTT. Translation gives CASSEGGNTEAFF.

The chain employs TRBV27 and TRBJ2-1; 9 bases are shared with TRBD2. Germline values: CDR1 MNHEY, CDR2 SMNVEV (reference sequence). This CDR3 region has 15 residues. V lost 6 bases to trimming and J lost 5 bases; unmatched junction nucleotides: 8. The CDR3 is CASRSRTSAHNEQFF. The CDR3 bases are TGTGCCAGCAGGTCCCGGACTAGCGCTCACAATGAGCAGTTCTTC.

The chain joins TRBV28 to TRBJ1-2; the D is unclear. This CDR3 contains 15 residues. With 6 bases removed from V and 1 base from J, the gap between germline ends came to 15 bases. Germline V gives CDR1 MDHEN, CDR2 SYDVKM. The DNA for the CDR3 is TGTGCCAGCAGCCAGAGGCCGATTATTAACTATGGCTACACCTTC. Protein product: CASSQRPIINYGYTF.

V is TRBV10-3 and J is TRBJ2-5; D is unresolved. Trimming removed 1 base at V and 2 bases at J, with 11 bases between. This CDR3 region has 15 residues. Germline lookup yields CDR1 ENHRY and CDR2 SYGVKD. In nucleotides, the CDR3 is TGTGCCATCAGTGAGTTTGCGTTAAAGCAAGAGACCCAGTACTTC. Protein: CAISEFALKQETQYF.

V usage is TRBV7-8 and J usage is TRBJ1-4, with a possible D match to TRBD1 (5 bases). The CDR3 spans 16 residues. Germline V lookup: CDR1 SGHVS, CDR2 FQNEAQ. V lost 1 base to trimming and J lost 8 bases, with 17 bases between them. The CDR3 sequence is CASSLERWDGGEKLFF. CDR3 coding DNA: TGTGCCAGCAGCTTAGAGAGATGGGACGGGGGGGAAAAACTGTTTTTT.

The V and J genes are TRBV7-2 and TRBJ2-1; D perhaps matches TRBD2 (6 bases). V was pared by 4 bases and J by 12 bases, with 10 bases between. Germline values: CDR1 SGHTA, CDR2 FQGNSA. This CDR3 region has 11 residues. CDR3 loop: CASSSGGWQFF. The CDR3 DNA is TGTGCCAGCAGCTCCGGGGGTTGGCAGTTCTTC.

CDR3: CASSEGLATDTQYF. DNA of the CDR3: TGTGCCAGCAGTGAGGGACTAGCCACAGATACGCAGTATTTT. The chain couples TRBV6-4 to TRBJ2-3; TRBD2 aligns across 9 bases. CDR1 MRHNA and CDR2 SNTAGT come from the germline V gene. This CDR3 contains 14 residues. V dropped 3 bases and J dropped 2; count of bases not matched to a gene: 0.